These 29 T cell receptor beta chains share one sample of origin, sequenced in a study of CD8+ T cells in alopecia areata. cDNA serving as the sequencing template came from extracted, reverse transcribed RNA. Sequencing was performed with immunoSEQ multiplex PCR; in TCRdb, only in-frame clones are kept and a portion is missing. The sample yields under 250,000 clones, about 53% seen once. The material sequenced was CD4+ T cells sorted from blood, taken at week 0. Receptor source: a human donor with alopecia areata.

The V gene is TRBV5-4, the J gene TRBJ2-2; D is possibly TRBD1 (6 bases). Trimming cost V 4 bases and J 3 bases, with 22 bases left between them. This CDR3 has 18 residues. Germline V gives CDR1 SGHNT, CDR2 YYREEE (reference sequence). CDR3 amino acids: CASSRGVQGSPDTGELFF. The CDR3 DNA reads as TGTGCCAGCAGCCGGGGAGTACAGGGCTCCCCGGACACCGGGGAGCTGTTTTTT.

This chain links TRBV5-6 with TRBJ1-1, with D hard to call. The ends were cut back, 1 base at V and 3 bases at J, with 4 bases in the middle. The germline V gene encodes CDR1 SGHDT and CDR2 YYEEEE. There are 12 residues in the CDR3. Here the CDR3 DNA reads TGTGCCAGCAGCTTGCTGGACACTGAAGCTTTCTTT. It specifies CASSLLDTEAFF.

The gene calls are TRBV30 and TRBJ1-6; possible D gene TRBD1, 6 bases. V shed 4 bases and J shed 7 bases, with 14 bases lying between them. The CDR3 totals 14 residues. Germline V gene sequence: CDR1 GTSNPN, CDR2 SVGIG (reference sequence). This chain's CDR3 is CAWTSKGENSPLHF. CDR3 DNA: TGTGCCTGGACTTCGAAGGGGGAAAATTCACCCCTCCACTTT.

This rearrangement joins TRBV7-2 to TRBJ2-3, with TRBD2 identical over 11 bases. V lost 9 bases, J lost 3 bases, and 8 bases stayed unmatched. The germline CDR1 and CDR2 sequences are SGHTA and FQGNSA. The CDR3 contains 15 residues. CDR3 loop: CASRTSGSGTDTQYF. The CDR3 DNA reads TGTGCCAGTCGGACTAGCGGGTCCGGTACAGATACGCAGTATTTT.

The chain recombines TRBV7-2 with TRBJ2-3; possible D gene TRBD2, 7 bases. Trimming pared 3 bases from V and 3 bases from J, leaving 13 bases between. This CDR3 comprises 15 residues. Germline V gives CDR1 SGHTA, CDR2 FQGNSA. This CDR3 is CASSLRGGGTDTQYF. The DNA of the CDR3 is TGTGCCAGCAGCTTGAGGGGGGGCGGAACAGATACGCAGTATTTT.

This clone was seen a few times. The rearrangement joins TRBV6-4 to TRBJ1-2; possibly TRBD1 for D (5 bases). Germline lookup yields CDR1 MRHNA and CDR2 SNTAGT. This CDR3 is built from 13 residues. V was cut by 3 bases and J by 7 bases, with 12 bases left in between. The CDR3 nucleotides are TGTGCCAGCAGTGAGGGGGGAAGAAGTGGCTACACCTTC. It yields the protein CASSEGGRSGYTF.

This clone came up a few times. This chain links TRBV29-1 with TRBJ1-5, with TRBD1 as a possible D gene (5 bases). V lost 4 bases and J lost 3, with 7 bases in between. CDR3 length equals 12 residues. CDR1 is SQVTM and CDR2 is ANQGSEA in the germline V gene. The CDR3 is CSVGGVNQPQHF. Here the CDR3 DNA reads TGCAGCGTTGGAGGGGTCAATCAGCCCCAGCATTTT.

This chain joins TRBV4-1 and TRBJ2-7, with 8 positions matching TRBD2. The length of the CDR3 is 17 residues. CDR1 and CDR2 (germline): MGHRA, YSYEKL. J gave up 0 bases and V 1 base, and 8 bases lay outside the gene matches. CDR3 DNA sequence: TGCGCCAGCAGCCAAGTGACCCAGGGGACTAGCTCCTACGAGCAGTACTTC. Residues: CASSQVTQGTSSYEQYF.

This clone was observed a single time. This sequence joins TRBV29-1 and TRBJ2-3; TRBD1 matches 10 bases. With 5 bases clipped from V and 1 base from J, the junction kept 6 bases outside the gene matches. This CDR3 has 15 residues. Per germline, CDR1 SQVTM and CDR2 ANQGSEA. CDR3 sequence (DNA): TGCAGCGTTCTGTCTGGGACAGGGGGCACAGATACGCAGTATTTT. Its protein is CSVLSGTGGTDTQYF.

This clone has just a few counts. The chain employs TRBV5-6 and TRBJ2-4, with TRBD2 matching 10 bases. Germline loops: CDR1 SGHDT, CDR2 YYEEEE. The CDR3 totals 18 residues. V was pared by 4 bases and J by 2 bases, with 12 bases of the junction left unmatched. The chain's CDR3 is CASSALAGASGSKNIQYF. CDR3 bases: TGTGCCAGCAGCGCCCTAGCGGGAGCTAGTGGGTCCAAAAACATTCAGTACTTC.

This chain uses TRBV7-2 with TRBJ2-3, with 9 bases identical to TRBD2. CDR3 size: 16 residues. With 4 bases clipped from V and 2 bases from J, the junction kept 7 bases outside the gene matches. Germline V lookup: CDR1 SGHTA, CDR2 FQGNSA. This CDR3 reads CASSSYSGRTTDTQYF. Here the CDR3 DNA reads TGTGCCAGCAGCTCATATAGCGGGAGAACCACAGATACGCAGTATTTT.

The table lists this clone with a count of one. The chain carries TRBV29-1 and TRBJ2-3, with D uncertain. Trimming left V 5 bases short and J 3 bases short, with 9 bases between. The CDR3 runs to 12 residues. Germline values: CDR1 SQVTM, CDR2 ANQGSEA. CDR3 sequence: CSVQIETDTQYF. The CDR3 DNA follows: TGCAGCGTTCAGATCGAGACAGATACGCAGTATTTT.

This clone was seen a few times. As DNA, the CDR3 is TGTGCCAGCAACCTAGCGCGCACCGGGGAGCTGTTTTTT. Translation gives CASNLARTGELFF. The V call is TRBV7-2, the J call TRBJ2-2; maybe TRBD2 (6 bases). CDR1 is SGHTA, CDR2 FQGNSA, per germline. V was pared by 7 bases and J by 4 bases, with 10 bases between. This CDR3 contains 13 residues.

The chain combines TRBV30 with TRBJ2-3; D unresolved. This CDR3 region has 12 residues. The germline V and J ends were trimmed by 1 base and 2 bases, with 4 bases remaining between them. Germline CDR1 is GTSNPN and CDR2 is SVGIG (reference sequence). CDR3 sequence (DNA): TGTGCCTGGAGTGGCCTCACAGATACGCAGTATTTT. Its translation is CAWSGLTDTQYF.

Points on this clone: Just one base apart from a much larger clone, this may be a read error. The same CDR3 arises from other DNA sequences in this sample as well. This chain uses TRBV5-8 with TRBJ1-1, with D unclear. V shed 4 bases and J shed 3 bases, with 10 bases lying between them. Germline CDR1 and CDR2: SGHTS and YDEGEE. This CDR3 has 13 residues. The CDR3 loop is CASSRTDYTEAFF. For the CDR3, the DNA is TGTGCCAGCAGCCGGACGGACTACACTGAAGCTTTCTTT.

The V call is TRBV5-5, the J call TRBJ1-1; D is possibly TRBD1 (6 bases). With 4 bases removed from V and 6 bases from J, the gap between germline ends came to 13 bases. Germline lookup yields CDR1 SGHKS and CDR2 YYEKEE (reference sequence). This CDR3 spans 13 amino acids. The CDR3 region has the DNA TGTGCCAGCAGCCCAGGGGCGATGGCTGAAGCTTTCTTT. Protein sequence: CASSPGAMAEAFF.

The J gene is TRBJ1-1, the V gene TRBV30, with D unclear. Per the germline V gene, CDR1 is GTSNPN and CDR2 is SVGIG (reference sequence). There are 13 residues in the CDR3. V lost 0 bases and J lost 7, with 12 bases in between. The CDR3, as DNA: TGTGCCTGGAGTGTTTTTGGTGGAGATGAAGCTTTCTTT. It specifies CAWSVFGGDEAFF.

This chain connects TRBV27 to TRBJ2-3; 8 nucleotides line up with TRBD1. Germline V gene lookup returns CDR1 MNHEY and CDR2 SMNVEV (reference sequence). Unmatched junction bases numbered 14, after V lost 6 bases and J lost 9 bases. The CDR3 is 15 amino acids. The CDR3 DNA is TGTGCCAGCAGGGGAGTGGGGACAGGCGAGGGGACGCAGTATTTT. Protein sequence: CASRGVGTGEGTQYF.

V usage is TRBV2 and J usage is TRBJ2-2, with 8 bases that match TRBD1. Germline assignment: CDR1 SNHLY and CDR2 FYNNEI. This CDR3 has 14 amino acids. V shed 5 bases and J 8 bases; nucleotides not matched to a gene: 7. The CDR3 protein is CASSRTGRSGELFF. The CDR3 nucleotides read TGTGCCAGCAGTCGGACAGGGAGATCGGGGGAGCTGTTTTTT. Combining the CDR3 with reference TRBV2 and TRBJ2-2 gives the whole variable domain EPEVTQTPSHQVTQMGQEVILRCVPISNHLYFYWYRQILGQKVEFLVSFYNNEISEKSEIFDDQFSVERPDGSNFTLKIRSTKLEDSAMYFCASSRTGRSGELFFGEGSRLTVL.

The chain combines TRBV30 with TRBJ1-1; D is ambiguous. The CDR3 runs 13 residues. In germline, CDR1 is GTSNPN, CDR2 SVGIG (reference sequence). Deletions cut 2 bases from V and 5 bases from J, with 12 bases between. CDR3 residues: CAWSQNYLTEAFF. The CDR3 DNA follows: TGTGCCTGGAGTCAAAACTACTTGACTGAAGCTTTCTTT.

As concerns this clone: The same CDR3 arises from other DNA sequences in this sample as well. The rearrangement links TRBV18 to TRBJ2-5; D is unresolved. The germline gives CDR1 KGHSH, CDR2 LQKENI. The CDR3 is 13 amino acids. Trimming took 2 bases from V and 5 from J, leaving 9 bases between them. As DNA, the CDR3 is TGTGCCAGCTCACCAGGGCAGGAGGAGACCCAGTACTTC. Translation: CASSPGQEETQYF.

This clone appeared a few times. DNA for the CDR3: TGCGCCAGCAGTCAATCAGACAGACTCTATGGCTACACCTTC. Translating it yields CASSQSDRLYGYTF. The gene calls are TRBV23-1 and TRBJ1-2, with a possible D match to TRBD1 (5 bases). TRBV23-1 carries the ORF label, with uncertain function. V lost 0 bases to trimming and J lost 4 bases, with 9 bases between them. This CDR3 has 14 residues.

The chain employs TRBV7-2 and TRBJ2-2; D remains unclear. In germline, CDR1 is SGHTA, CDR2 FQGNSA. V shed 5 bases and J shed 4 bases, with 8 bases lying between them. The CDR3 totals 13 residues. The CDR3 DNA reads TGTGCCAGCAGCACATGGACCACCGGGGAGCTGTTTTTT. The encoded protein is CASSTWTTGELFF. Supplemented by reference TRBV7-2 and TRBJ2-2, the full variable domain reads GAGVSQSPSNKVTEKGKDVELRCDPISGHTALYWYRQSLGQGLEFLIYFQGNSAPDKSGLPSDRFSAERTGGSVSTLTIQRTQQEDSAVYLCASSTWTTGELFFGEGSRLTVL.

Only a few counts were recorded for this clone. The chain is built from TRBV19 and TRBJ2-7; D is ambiguous. The V end lost 1 base, the J end lost 2 bases, and 9 bases lay between the germline ends. The V gene's germline CDR1 is LNHDA and CDR2 SQIVND (reference sequence). The CDR3 loop spans 14 amino acids. The CDR3 spells CASSIVGRTYEQYF. The CDR3 DNA is TGTGCCAGTAGTATAGTCGGCAGAACCTACGAGCAGTACTTC.

This clone showed up just a few times. This chain links TRBV29-1 with TRBJ1-2; TRBD1 matches 9 bases. V lost 3 bases and J lost 8; bases outside the gene matches: 13. Germline CDR1 reads SQVTM; CDR2 reads ANQGSEA. This CDR3 is 15 amino acids long. The CDR3 DNA reads TGCAGCGTTGAGGCCACGGGACAGGGTTCCGGCGGCTACACCTTC. Its protein is CSVEATGQGSGGYTF.

The chain links TRBV5-4 to TRBJ1-2; possibly TRBD1 for D (5 bases). Deletions cut 4 bases from V and 5 bases from J, with 15 bases between. The CDR3 has 14 residues. Germline V lookup: CDR1 SGHNT, CDR2 YYREEE (reference sequence). The CDR3 DNA reads as TGTGCCAGCAGCGCCTCCCAGGGAAGGTATGGCTACACCTTC. It yields the protein CASSASQGRYGYTF.

This clone appeared a single time. CDR3 protein: CASSYRDGYGYTF. In nucleotides, the CDR3 is TGTGCCAGCAGCTACCGGGACGGGTATGGCTACACCTTC. The genes are TRBV6-1 and TRBJ1-2; D perhaps matches TRBD1 (5 bases). The germline gives CDR1 MNHNS, CDR2 SASEGT. V was trimmed by 6 bases and J by 5 bases, leaving 13 bases between them. There are 13 residues in the CDR3.

This clone was counted between two and nine times. The rearrangement uses TRBV5-1 and TRBJ2-3, with 7 bases identical to TRBD1. The junction had 10 bases not matched to a gene; V was cut back by 2 bases and J by 4 bases. This CDR3 has 16 amino acids. CDR1 is SGHRS and CDR2 is YFSETQ in the germline V gene. This chain's CDR3 is CASSFRTGPAPDTQYF. In nucleotides, the CDR3 is TGCGCCAGCAGCTTCCGGACAGGCCCAGCGCCAGATACGCAGTATTTT.

With respect to this clone: The junction departs from the called germline gene at one end, perhaps through a read error. The chain carries TRBV28 and TRBJ1-1; TRBD1 might be the D (5 bases). Germline V gene lookup returns CDR1 MDHEN and CDR2 SYDVKM. There are 13 residues in the CDR3. The CDR3 here is CASSTGPTKQPLF. DNA of the CDR3: TGTGCCAGCAGTACGGGACCGACAAAACAACCTCTTTTT. The full variable domain, in which reference TRBV28 and TRBJ1-1 provide the parts outside the CDR3, is DVKVTQSSRYLVKRTGEKVFLECVQDMDHENMFWYRQDPGLGLRLIYFSYDVKMKEKGDIPEGYSVSREKKERFSLILESASTNQTSMYLCASSTGPTKQPLFGQGTRLTVV.